This T cell receptor beta chain was identified during a study of OX40 agonist ivuxolimab in advanced cancers. Overall study context: Patients undergoing dose escalation presented with hepatocellular carcinoma, melanoma, renal cell or head and neck cancer. Of the participants, about 40% had some prior anti-PD-1, anti-PD-L1 or anti-CTLA-4 therapy, which was allowed.

Some clones are missing from TCRdb's copy, which holds only in-frame ones; the method was immunoSEQ multiplex PCR. In the table there are about 46,000 clones, about 79% of which are singletons. There are 13 residues in the CDR3. The germline V and J ends were trimmed by 6 bases and 0 bases, with 8 bases remaining between them. Germline assignment: CDR1 WNHNN and CDR2 SYGVQD (reference sequence). This clone is classed as medium-sized. Autoimmune disease history or systemic immunosuppression meant exclusion. The TCR was taken from an adult with an advanced solid tumor such as melanoma, head and neck, liver or kidney cancer. The material sequenced was CD4+ or CD8+ T cells sorted from blood, taken in a trial of the OX40 agonist ivuxolimab. The chain carries TRBV10-1 and TRBJ1-1, with a weak D call TRBD1 (6 bases). Written as DNA, the CDR3 is TGCGCCAGCAGGACAGGTTTGAACACTGAAGCTTTCTTT. Translation: CASRTGLNTEAFF.